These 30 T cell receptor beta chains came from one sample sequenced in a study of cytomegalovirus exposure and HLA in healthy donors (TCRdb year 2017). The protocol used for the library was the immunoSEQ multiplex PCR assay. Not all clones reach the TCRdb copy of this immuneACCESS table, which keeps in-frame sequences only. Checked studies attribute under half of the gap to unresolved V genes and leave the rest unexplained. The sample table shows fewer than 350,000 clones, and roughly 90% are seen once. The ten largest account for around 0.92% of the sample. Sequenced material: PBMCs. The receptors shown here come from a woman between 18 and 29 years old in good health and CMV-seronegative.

The CDR3 loop is CASSLMVPGRNIQYF. In DNA, the CDR3 is TGTGCCAGCAGTTTAATGGTGCCGGGTCGGAACATTCAGTACTTC. The V and J genes are TRBV27 and TRBJ2-4; D gene ambiguous. The CDR3 contains 15 residues. V was trimmed by 2 bases and J by 7 bases, leaving 15 bases between them. The germline V gene has CDR1 MNHEY and CDR2 SMNVEV (reference sequence).

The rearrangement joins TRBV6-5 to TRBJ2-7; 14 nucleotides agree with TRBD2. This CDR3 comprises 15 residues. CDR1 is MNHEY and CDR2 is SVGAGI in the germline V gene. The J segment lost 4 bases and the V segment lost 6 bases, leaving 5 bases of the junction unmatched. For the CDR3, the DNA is TGTGCCAGCAGCGAGGGACTAGCGGGAGAATACGAGCAGTACTTC. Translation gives CASSEGLAGEYEQYF.

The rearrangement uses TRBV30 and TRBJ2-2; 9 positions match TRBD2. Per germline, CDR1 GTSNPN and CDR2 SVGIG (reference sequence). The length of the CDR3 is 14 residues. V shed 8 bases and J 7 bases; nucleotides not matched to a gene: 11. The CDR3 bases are TGTGCCGGGCCGAGCGGGAGGTCGGTCGGGGAGCTGTTTTTT. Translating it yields CAGPSGRSVGELFF.

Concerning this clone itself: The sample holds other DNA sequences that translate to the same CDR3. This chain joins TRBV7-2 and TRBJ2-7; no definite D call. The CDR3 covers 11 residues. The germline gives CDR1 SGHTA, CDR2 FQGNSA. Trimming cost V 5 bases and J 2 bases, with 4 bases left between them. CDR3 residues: CASSLTYEQYF. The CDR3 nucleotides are TGTGCCAGCAGCCTAACCTACGAGCAGTACTTC.

The CDR3 DNA reads TGTGCCAGCAGCTTAAAACCCACCTACTACGAGCAGTACTTC. Translation gives CASSLKPTYYEQYF. The chain links TRBV11-2 to TRBJ2-7, with D uncertain. The CDR3 contains 14 residues. Trimming removed 2 bases at V and 3 bases at J, with 11 bases between. CDR1 and CDR2 from the germline V gene are SGHAT and FQNNGV.

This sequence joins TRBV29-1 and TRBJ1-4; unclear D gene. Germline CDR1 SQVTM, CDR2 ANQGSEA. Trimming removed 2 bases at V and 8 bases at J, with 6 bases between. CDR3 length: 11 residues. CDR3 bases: TGCAGCGTTGAACGTGAGGAAAAACTGTTTTTT. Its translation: CSVEREEKLFF. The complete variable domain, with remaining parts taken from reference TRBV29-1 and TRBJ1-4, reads SAVISQKPSRDICQRGTSLTIQCQVDSQVTMMFWYRQQPGQSLTLIATANQGSEATYESGFVIDKFPISRPNLTFSTLTVSNMSPEDSSIYLCSVEREEKLFFGSGTQLSVL.

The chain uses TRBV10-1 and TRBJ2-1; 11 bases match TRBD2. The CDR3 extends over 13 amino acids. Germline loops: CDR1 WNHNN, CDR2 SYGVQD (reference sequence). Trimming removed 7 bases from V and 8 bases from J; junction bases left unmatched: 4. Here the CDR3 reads CASTSGLADEQFF. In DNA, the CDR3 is TGCGCCAGCACCTCGGGACTAGCGGATGAGCAGTTCTTC.

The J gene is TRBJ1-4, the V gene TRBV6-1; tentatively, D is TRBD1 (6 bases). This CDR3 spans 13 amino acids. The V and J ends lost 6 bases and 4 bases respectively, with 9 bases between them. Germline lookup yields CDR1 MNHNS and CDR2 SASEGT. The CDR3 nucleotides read TGTGCCAGCAGGGACAGTTTTAATGAAAAACTGTTTTTT. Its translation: CASRDSFNEKLFF.

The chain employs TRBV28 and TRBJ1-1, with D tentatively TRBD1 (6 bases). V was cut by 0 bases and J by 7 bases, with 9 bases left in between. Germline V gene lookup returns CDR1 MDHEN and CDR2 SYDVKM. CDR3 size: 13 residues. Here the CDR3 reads CASSLWHRDEAFF. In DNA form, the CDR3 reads TGTGCCAGCAGTTTATGGCACAGGGATGAAGCTTTCTTT. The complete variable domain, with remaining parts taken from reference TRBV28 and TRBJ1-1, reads DVKVTQSSRYLVKRTGEKVFLECVQDMDHENMFWYRQDPGLGLRLIYFSYDVKMKEKGDIPEGYSVSREKKERFSLILESASTNQTSMYLCASSLWHRDEAFFGQGTRLTVV.

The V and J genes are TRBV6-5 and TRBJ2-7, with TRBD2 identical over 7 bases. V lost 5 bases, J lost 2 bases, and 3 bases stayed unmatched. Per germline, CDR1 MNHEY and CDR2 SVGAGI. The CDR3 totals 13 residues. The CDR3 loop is CASSPSGTYEQYF. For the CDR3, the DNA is TGTGCCAGCAGTCCTAGCGGAACCTACGAGCAGTACTTC.

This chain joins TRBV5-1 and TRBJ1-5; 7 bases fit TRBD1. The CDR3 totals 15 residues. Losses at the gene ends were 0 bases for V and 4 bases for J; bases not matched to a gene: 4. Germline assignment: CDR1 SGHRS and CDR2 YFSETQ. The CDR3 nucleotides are TGCGCCAGCAGCTTGGGTGGGGACAGTAATCAGCCCCAGCATTTT. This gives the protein CASSLGGDSNQPQHF.

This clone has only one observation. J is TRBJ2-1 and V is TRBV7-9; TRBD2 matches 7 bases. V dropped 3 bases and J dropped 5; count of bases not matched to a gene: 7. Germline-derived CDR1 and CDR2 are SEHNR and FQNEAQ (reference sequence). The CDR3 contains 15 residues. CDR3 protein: CASSLGGGRDNEQFF. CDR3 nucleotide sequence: TGTGCCAGCAGCTTGGGTGGCGGGAGAGACAATGAGCAGTTCTTC.

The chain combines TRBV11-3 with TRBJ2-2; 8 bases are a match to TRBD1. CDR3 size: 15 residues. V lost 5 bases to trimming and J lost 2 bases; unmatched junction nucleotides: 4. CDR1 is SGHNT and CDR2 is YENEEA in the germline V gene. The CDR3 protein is CASSEGQGNTGELFF. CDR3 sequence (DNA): TGTGCCAGCAGCGAAGGACAGGGCAACACCGGGGAGCTGTTTTTT.

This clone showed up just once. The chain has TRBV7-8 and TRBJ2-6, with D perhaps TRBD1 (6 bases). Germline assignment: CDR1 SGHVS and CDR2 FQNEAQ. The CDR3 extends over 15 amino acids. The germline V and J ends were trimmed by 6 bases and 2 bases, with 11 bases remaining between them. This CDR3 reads CASSYREPGANVLTF. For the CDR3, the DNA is TGTGCCAGCAGTTACAGGGAACCTGGGGCCAACGTCCTGACTTTC.

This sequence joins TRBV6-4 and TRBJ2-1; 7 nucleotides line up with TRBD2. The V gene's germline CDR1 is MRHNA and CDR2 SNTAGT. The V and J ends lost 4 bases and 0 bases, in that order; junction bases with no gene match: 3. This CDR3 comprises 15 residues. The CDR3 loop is CASSVTSSSYNEQFF. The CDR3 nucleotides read TGTGCCAGCAGTGTGACTAGCAGCTCCTACAATGAGCAGTTCTTC.

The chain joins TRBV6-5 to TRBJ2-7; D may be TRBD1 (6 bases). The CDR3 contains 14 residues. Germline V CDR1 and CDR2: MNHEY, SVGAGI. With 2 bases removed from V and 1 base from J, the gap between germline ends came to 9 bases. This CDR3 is CASSYGTLSYEQYF. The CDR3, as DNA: TGTGCCAGCAGTTACGGGACACTTTCCTACGAGCAGTACTTC.

CDR3 loop: CASSPDGAGGETQYF. The CDR3, as DNA: TGCGCCAGCAGCCCGGACGGGGCGGGGGGAGAGACCCAGTACTTC. The rearrangement joins TRBV5-1 to TRBJ2-5, with 8 positions matching TRBD2. Germline trimming cut 4 bases from V and 4 bases from J; bases unmatched to any gene: 9. Germline CDR1 reads SGHRS; CDR2 reads YFSETQ. The CDR3 spans 15 residues. Together with reference TRBV5-1 and TRBJ2-5, the CDR3 gives the full variable domain: KAGVTQTPRYLIKTRGQQVTLSCSPISGHRSVSWYQQTPGQGLQFLFEYFSETQRNKGNFPGRFSGRQFSNSRSEMNVSTLELGDSALYLCASSPDGAGGETQYFGPGTRLLVL.

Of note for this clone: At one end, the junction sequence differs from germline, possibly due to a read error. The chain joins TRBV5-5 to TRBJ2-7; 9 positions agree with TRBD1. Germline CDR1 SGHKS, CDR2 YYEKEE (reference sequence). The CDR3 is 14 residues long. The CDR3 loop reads CASSPDRGFSPESF. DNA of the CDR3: TGTGCCAGCAGCCCGGACAGGGGTTTTTCACCGGAGTCCTTC.

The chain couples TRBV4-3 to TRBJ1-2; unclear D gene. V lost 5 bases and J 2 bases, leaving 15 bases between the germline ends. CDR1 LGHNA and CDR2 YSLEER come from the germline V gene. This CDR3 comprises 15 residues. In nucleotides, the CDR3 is TGCGCCAGCAGCGATAGACCCACGGGAAACTATGGCTACACCTTC. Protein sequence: CASSDRPTGNYGYTF.

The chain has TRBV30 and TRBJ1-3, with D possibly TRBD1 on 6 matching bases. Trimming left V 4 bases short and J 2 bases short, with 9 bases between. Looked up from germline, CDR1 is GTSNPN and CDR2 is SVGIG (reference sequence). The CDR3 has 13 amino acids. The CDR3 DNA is TGTGCCTGGATCCCAGGGGCTGGAAACACCATATATTTT. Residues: CAWIPGAGNTIYF. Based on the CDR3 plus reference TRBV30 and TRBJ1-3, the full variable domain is SQTIHQWPATLVQPVGSPLSLECTVEGTSNPNLYWYRQAAGRGLQLLFYSVGIGQISSEVPQNLSASRPQDRQFILSSKKLLLSDSGFYLCAWIPGAGNTIYFGEGSWLTVV.

CDR3: CASSLRANTEAFF. For the CDR3, the DNA is TGTGCCAGCAGCCTACGCGCTAACACTGAAGCTTTCTTT. This chain connects TRBV5-4 to TRBJ1-1; D is undetermined. Germline assignment: CDR1 SGHNT and CDR2 YYREEE (reference sequence). V lost 4 bases to trimming and J lost 2 bases, with 9 bases between them. The CDR3 totals 13 residues. Using reference TRBV5-4 and TRBJ1-1 for the parts outside the CDR3, the full variable domain is ETGVTQSPTHLIKTRGQQVTLRCSSQSGHNTVSWYQQALGQGPQFIFQYYREEENGRGNFPPRFSGLQFPNYSSELNVNALELDDSALYLCASSLRANTEAFFGQGTRLTVV.

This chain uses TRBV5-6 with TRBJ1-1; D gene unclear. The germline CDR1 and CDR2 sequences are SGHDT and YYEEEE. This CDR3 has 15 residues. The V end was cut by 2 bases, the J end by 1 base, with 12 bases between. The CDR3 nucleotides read TGTGCCAGCAGCTTAAGCCGTCAAACGAACACTGAAGCTTTCTTT. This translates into CASSLSRQTNTEAFF. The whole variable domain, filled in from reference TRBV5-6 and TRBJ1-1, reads DAGVTQSPTHLIKTRGQQVTLRCSPKSGHDTVSWYQQALGQGPQFIFQYYEEEERQRGNFPDRFSGHQFPNYSSELNVNALLLGDSALYLCASSLSRQTNTEAFFGQGTRLTVV.

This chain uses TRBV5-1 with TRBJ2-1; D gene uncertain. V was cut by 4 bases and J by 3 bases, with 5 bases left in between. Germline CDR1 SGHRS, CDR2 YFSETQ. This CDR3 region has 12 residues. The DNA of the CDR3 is TGCGCCAGCAGCCCATTCTACAATGAGCAGTTCTTC. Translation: CASSPFYNEQFF.

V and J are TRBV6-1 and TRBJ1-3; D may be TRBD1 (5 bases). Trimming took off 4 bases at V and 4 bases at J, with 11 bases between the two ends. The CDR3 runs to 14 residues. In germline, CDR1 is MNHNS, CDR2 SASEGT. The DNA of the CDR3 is TGTGCCAGCAGTGTCGGACACGGAGGAAACACCATATATTTT. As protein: CASSVGHGGNTIYF.

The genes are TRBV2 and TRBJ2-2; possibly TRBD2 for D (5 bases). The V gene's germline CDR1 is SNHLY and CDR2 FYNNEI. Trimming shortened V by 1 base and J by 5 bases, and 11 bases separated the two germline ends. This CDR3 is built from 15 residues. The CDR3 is CASSEEGPGTGELFF. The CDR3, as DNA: TGTGCCAGCAGTGAAGAGGGCCCGGGAACCGGGGAGCTGTTTTTT.

Written as DNA, the CDR3 is TGTGCCAGCTCACCACCGGAACAGAACAGCCTTAACCCCCACGAGCAGTACTTC. Protein product: CASSPPEQNSLNPHEQYF. This rearrangement joins TRBV18 to TRBJ2-7; D uncertain. The germline V gene encodes CDR1 KGHSH and CDR2 LQKENI. This CDR3 contains 18 residues. The V and J ends lost 0 bases and 5 bases respectively, with 23 bases between them.

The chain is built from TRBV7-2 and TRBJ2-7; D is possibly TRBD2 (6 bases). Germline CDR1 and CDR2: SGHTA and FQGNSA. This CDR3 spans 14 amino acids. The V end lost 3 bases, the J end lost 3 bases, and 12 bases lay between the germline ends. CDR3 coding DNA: TGTGCCAGCAGCTTCCAGGGACTCTACTACGAGCAGTACTTC. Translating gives CASSFQGLYYEQYF.

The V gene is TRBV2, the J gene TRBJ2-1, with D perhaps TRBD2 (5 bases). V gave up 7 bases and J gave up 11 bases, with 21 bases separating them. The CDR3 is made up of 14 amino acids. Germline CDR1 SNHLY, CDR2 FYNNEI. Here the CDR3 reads CASTEENTSLKQFF. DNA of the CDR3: TGTGCCAGCACGGAGGAAAACACCTCGCTAAAGCAGTTCTTC.

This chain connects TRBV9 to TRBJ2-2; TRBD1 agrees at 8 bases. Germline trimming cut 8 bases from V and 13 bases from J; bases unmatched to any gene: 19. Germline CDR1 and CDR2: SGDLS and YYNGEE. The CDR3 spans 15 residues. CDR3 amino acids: CASQSGRGPSEVLFF. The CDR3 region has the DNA TGTGCCAGTCAGTCGGGCAGGGGGCCCTCGGAGGTGCTGTTTTTT.

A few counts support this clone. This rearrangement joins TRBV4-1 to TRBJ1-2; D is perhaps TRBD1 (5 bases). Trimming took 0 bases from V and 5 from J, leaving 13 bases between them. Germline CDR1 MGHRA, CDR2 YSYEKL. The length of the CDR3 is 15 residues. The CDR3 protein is CASSQDITTVYGYTF. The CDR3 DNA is TGCGCCAGCAGCCAAGATATAACGACAGTTTATGGCTACACCTTC.